The rows below give T cell receptor beta chains drawn from one sample of a study of blood T cell repertoires in COVID-19. Produced via immunoSEQ multiplex PCR; TCRdb's table is partial and in-frame only. Among 140,000 or so clones, 65% to 85% were seen once, and the ten largest hold about 8.7%. The sample was peripheral blood. These receptors originate from a man over 45 with active or convalescent COVID-19. Both conserved end residues are part of each CDR3. A D gene is named only where the DNA matches it firmly. The listing skips clone size in some rows; elsewhere it reads once, few, many or a size class.

j_gene	d_gene	abundance	v_gene	CDR3aa	CDR3nt
TRBJ1-4	NA	NA	TRBV5-4	CASSDGATNEKLFF	TGTGCCAGCAGCGACGGGGCAACTAATGAAAAACTGTTTTTT
TRBJ1-5	TRBD1	NA	TRBV28	CASNPLTGNQPQHF	TGTGCCAGCAACCCATTGACAGGGAACCAGCCCCAGCATTTT
TRBJ2-1	NA	NA	TRBV25-1	CAIGRVGAREQFF	TGTGCCATCGGGCGGGTAGGAGCGAGGGAGCAGTTCTTC
TRBJ2-3	NA	once	TRBV27	CASSSTSLFTDTQYF	TGTGCCAGCAGTTCAACTAGCCTTTTCACAGATACGCAGTATTTT
TRBJ2-1	NA	many	TRBV3-1/TRBV3-2	CASSRGSGHNEQFF	TGTGCCAGCAGCCGAGGTAGCGGTCACAATGAGCAGTTCTTC
TRBJ2-5	TRBD2	NA	TRBV4-2	CASSQGTSGNSGETQYF	TGTGCCAGCAGCCAAGGGACTAGCGGGAATAGTGGGGAGACCCAGTACTTC
TRBJ2-1	TRBD2	NA	TRBV5-1	CASRPPRLAGNNEQFF	TGCGCCAGCAGGCCCCCGCGTCTAGCGGGTAACAATGAGCAGTTCTTC
TRBJ2-7	NA	NA	TRBV30	CAWSARFDEQYF	TGTGCCTGGAGTGCTAGGTTTGACGAGCAGTACTTC
TRBJ2-2	NA	NA	TRBV19	CASSISRITGELFF	TGTGCCAGTAGTATTTCCAGGATCACCGGGGAGCTGTTTTTT
TRBJ2-2	NA	NA	TRBV7-3	CASSLLAPLPGELFF	TGTGCCAGCAGCTTACTGGCCCCCCTCCCCGGGGAGCTGTTTTTT
TRBJ2-7	NA	NA	TRBV3-1/TRBV3-2	CASSLGLAHRYEQYF	TGTGCCAGCAGCCTAGGCCTAGCCCACCGCTACGAGCAGTACTTC
TRBJ2-2	NA	NA	TRBV7-9	CASSFDSEGGELFF	TGTGCCAGCAGCTTCGATAGTGAGGGCGGGGAGCTGTTTTTT
TRBJ1-1	TRBD1	NA	TRBV19	CASRDQGAVTEAFF	TGTGCCAGTAGAGATCAGGGGGCGGTCACTGAAGCTTTCTTT
TRBJ1-5	NA	NA	TRBV10-3	CAISERETAGPQHF	TGTGCCATCAGTGAGCGAGAGACAGCCGGGCCCCAGCATTTT
TRBJ2-7	TRBD2	NA	TRBV12-5	CASGLGDAGRDEQYF	TGTGCTAGTGGTTTGGGGGACGCGGGGAGGGACGAGCAGTACTTC
TRBJ2-1	TRBD2	NA	TRBV30	CAWRGSGIDNEQFF	TGTGCCTGGAGGGGGAGCGGGATTGATAATGAGCAGTTCTTC
TRBJ2-5	NA	once	TRBV5-4	CASSLEAGSETQYF	TGTGCCAGCAGCTTGGAGGCAGGGTCAGAGACCCAGTACTTC
TRBJ1-5	TRBD1	NA	TRBV27	CASSPWDRGYQPQHF	TGTGCCAGCAGTCCCTGGGACAGGGGGTACCAGCCCCAGCATTTT
TRBJ1-1	TRBD1	few	TRBV7-3	CASSYSGGENTEAFF	TGTGCCAGCAGTTATTCAGGGGGCGAGAACACTGAAGCTTTCTTT
TRBJ2-7	NA	many	TRBV28	CASSLGAHEQYF	TGTGCCAGCAGTTTGGGGGCTCACGAGCAGTACTTC
TRBJ2-7	NA	NA	TRBV27	CASSPGIGTYEQYF	TGTGCCAGCAGTCCAGGGATCGGTACCTACGAGCAGTACTTC
TRBJ2-1	TRBD2	NA	TRBV7-9	CASSLSSGSNEQFF	TGTGCCAGCAGCTTGTCTAGCGGGAGCAATGAGCAGTTCTTC
TRBJ2-7	TRBD2	NA	TRBV5-4	CASSRRTSGSYEQYF	TGTGCCAGCAGCCGCAGGACTAGCGGCTCCTACGAGCAGTACTTC
TRBJ1-1	NA	NA	TRBV5-1	CASSLPGQNTEAFF	TGCGCCAGCAGCTTGCCGGGACAGAACACTGAAGCTTTCTTT
TRBJ2-7	TRBD2	NA	TRBV28	CASSYASGRNEQYF	TGTGCCAGCAGTTACGCTAGCGGGAGGAACGAGCAGTACTTC
TRBJ2-1	TRBD1	NA	TRBV19	CASRSTGGAHNEQFF	TGTGCCAGTAGATCGACAGGGGGAGCCCACAATGAGCAGTTCTTC
TRBJ1-2	NA	NA	TRBV5-4	CASSSPGGARYGYTF	TGTGCCAGCAGCTCACCCGGGGGTGCCCGATATGGCTACACCTTC
TRBJ2-7	TRBD1	NA	TRBV11-1	CASSRTGSNKEQYF	TGTGCCAGCAGCAGGACAGGGTCAAATAAGGAGCAGTACTTC
TRBJ1-1	TRBD1	NA	TRBV5-1	CASSLETGGLVDTEAFF	TGCGCCAGCAGCTTGGAGACAGGGGGCTTGGTGGACACTGAAGCTTTCTTT
TRBJ1-4	NA	NA	TRBV5-5	CASTLDGRHRELFF	TGTGCCAGCACCCTGGACGGTCGTCACAGGGAACTGTTTTTT
TRBJ2-1	NA	NA	TRBV5-4	CASSPQILGGYEQFF	TGTGCCAGCAGCCCGCAAATTCTGGGAGGCTATGAGCAGTTCTTC
TRBJ2-3	NA	few	TRBV29-1	CSVELATDTQYF	TGCAGCGTTGAACTAGCCACAGATACGCAGTATTTT
TRBJ2-1	TRBD2	NA	TRBV5-1	CASSLTPVAGNTYNEQFF	TGCGCCAGCAGCTTGACTCCAGTAGCGGGCAATACCTACAATGAGCAGTTCTTC
TRBJ2-7	NA	NA	TRBV19	CASSQGTPGEQYF	TGTGCCAGTAGCCAGGGGACCCCAGGGGAGCAGTACTTC
TRBJ2-2	TRBD2	NA	TRBV5-4	CASSSGGNSRGELFF	TGTGCCAGCAGCTCCGGGGGGAACTCGCGGGGGGAGCTGTTTTTT
TRBJ1-1	NA	NA	TRBV30	CAWMGGRTTTAKNTEAFF	TGTGCCTGGATGGGAGGGCGGACCACGACAGCTAAGAACACTGAAGCTTTCTTT
TRBJ2-1	TRBD1	few	TRBV9	CASSDRGTGPYNEQFF	TGTGCCAGCAGCGATAGAGGGACAGGCCCCTACAATGAGCAGTTCTTC
TRBJ2-7	NA	NA	TRBV5-1	CASSLAIGTLYEQYF	TGCGCCAGCAGCTTGGCCATTGGGACTCTCTACGAGCAGTACTTC
TRBJ2-5	NA	few	TRBV7-3	CASSLTAALQETQYF	TGTGCCAGCAGCTTAACGGCGGCACTGCAAGAGACCCAGTACTTC
TRBJ2-1	TRBD2	NA	TRBV29-1	CSVVLAGVSYNEQFF	TGCAGCGTTGTACTAGCGGGAGTTTCCTACAATGAGCAGTTCTTC
TRBJ2-7	NA	NA	TRBV27	CASSLSGPYEQYF	TGTGCCAGCAGTTTATCGGGCCCCTACGAGCAGTACTTC
TRBJ2-5	TRBD2	few	TRBV5-6	CASSFGLAGGQETQYF	TGTGCCAGCAGCTTCGGTCTAGCGGGAGGTCAAGAGACCCAGTACTTC
TRBJ2-4	TRBD1	NA	TRBV11-2	CASRRYAGTENIQYF	TGTGCCAGCAGAAGATATGCCGGGACAGAAAACATTCAGTACTTC
TRBJ2-3	TRBD2	NA	TRBV9	CASSAGLGTVDTQYF	TGTGCCAGCAGCGCCGGACTAGGAACAGTTGATACGCAGTATTTT
TRBJ2-2	TRBD1	NA	TRBV5-5	CASSHFRGQGYTGELFF	TGTGCCAGCAGCCACTTTAGGGGACAGGGGTACACCGGGGAGCTGTTTTTT
TRBJ1-1	NA	NA	TRBV2	CASSETRVAEAFF	TGTGCCAGCAGTGAAACGCGAGTAGCTGAAGCTTTCTTT
TRBJ1-3	NA	NA	TRBV19	CASSPLSYSSGNTIYF	TGTGCCAGTAGTCCGCTCAGTTACAGCTCTGGAAACACCATATATTTT
TRBJ2-7	TRBD1	NA	TRBV7-8	CASSLQGGGPGTGEQYF	TGTGCCAGCAGCCTACAGGGGGGTGGCCCGGGGACGGGGGAGCAGTACTTC
TRBJ2-5	NA	NA	TRBV7-2	CASSRSRVWETQYF	TGTGCCAGCAGCCGCTCGCGGGTTTGGGAGACCCAGTACTTC
TRBJ2-5	NA	NA	TRBV10-2	CASSLEASRETQYF	TGCGCCAGCAGTTTAGAGGCCTCCCGAGAGACCCAGTACTTC
TRBJ2-3	NA	NA	TRBV6-5	CASSYDQVSDTQYF	TGTGCCAGCAGTTACGATCAGGTGTCAGATACGCAGTATTTT
TRBJ1-1	TRBD1	NA	TRBV7-9	CASSLSQGVNTEAFF	TGTGCCAGCAGCTTATCCCAGGGGGTGAACACTGAAGCTTTCTTT
TRBJ2-3	TRBD2	NA	TRBV10-3	CAISKTSGRTDTQYF	TGTGCCATCAGTAAGACTAGCGGGAGAACAGATACGCAGTATTTT
TRBJ2-7	NA	NA	TRBV24-1	CATSGDSYEQYF	TGTGCCACCAGTGGAGACAGCTACGAGCAGTACTTC
TRBJ2-1	TRBD2	once	TRBV11-3	CASSLTGLAGGEQFF	TGTGCCAGCAGCCTGACGGGACTAGCGGGGGGTGAGCAGTTCTTC
TRBJ2-3	TRBD2	many	TRBV4-2	CASSQEAREGTDTQYF	TGTGCCAGCAGCCAAGAAGCGCGGGAGGGCACAGATACGCAGTATTTT
TRBJ1-2	NA	NA	TRBV6-5	CASSWSGLGYTF	TGTGCCAGCAGTTGGTCAGGCTTGGGCTACACCTTC
TRBJ1-4	NA	NA	TRBV24-1	CATSELAGAGEKLFF	TGTGCCACCAGTGAATTAGCGGGGGCAGGGGAAAAACTGTTTTTT
TRBJ2-2	TRBD2	NA	TRBV14	CASSQGLAGTGELFF	TGTGCCAGCAGTCAAGGACTAGCCGGCACCGGGGAGCTGTTTTTT